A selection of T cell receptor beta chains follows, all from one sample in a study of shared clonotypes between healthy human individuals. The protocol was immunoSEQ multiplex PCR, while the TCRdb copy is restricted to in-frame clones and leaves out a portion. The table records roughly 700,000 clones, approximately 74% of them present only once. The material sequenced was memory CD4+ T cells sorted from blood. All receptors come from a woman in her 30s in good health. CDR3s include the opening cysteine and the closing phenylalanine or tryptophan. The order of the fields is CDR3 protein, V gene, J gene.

cdr3_aa: CASSAPGGGRRGYEQYF
v_call: TRBV5-1
j_call: TRBJ2-7

cdr3_aa: CASAPGGTSGKNEQFF
v_call: TRBV28
j_call: TRBJ2-1

cdr3_aa: CASSELRQDNEQFF
v_call: TRBV2
j_call: TRBJ2-1

cdr3_aa: CATGTAQETQYF
v_call: TRBV10-3
j_call: TRBJ2-5

cdr3_aa: CASLPREGVCYNSPLHF
v_call: TRBV12-2
j_call: TRBJ1-6

cdr3_aa: CASSSRQGFEDYGYTF
v_call: TRBV28
j_call: TRBJ1-2

cdr3_aa: CASSLGLAGGREQFF
v_call: TRBV7-8
j_call: TRBJ2-1

cdr3_aa: CASSSAVEEKLFF
v_call: TRBV11-1
j_call: TRBJ1-4

cdr3_aa: CASSQSLMNTEAFF
v_call: TRBV27
j_call: TRBJ1-1

cdr3_aa: CASSGQGGLQETQYF
v_call: TRBV6-1
j_call: TRBJ2-5

cdr3_aa: CASSYPTGTGELFF
v_call: TRBV6-6
j_call: TRBJ2-2

cdr3_aa: CASSLETGPRISGANVLTF
v_call: TRBV5-1
j_call: TRBJ2-6

cdr3_aa: CASSRDSDTEAFF
v_call: TRBV6-1
j_call: TRBJ1-1

cdr3_aa: CASSLGEKLFF
v_call: TRBV6-6
j_call: TRBJ1-4

cdr3_aa: CASSGQSPLGEQYF
v_call: TRBV25-1
j_call: TRBJ2-7

cdr3_aa: CASSTRDRVKPQHF
v_call: TRBV27
j_call: TRBJ1-5

cdr3_aa: CASNRRVGGYTF
v_call: TRBV30
j_call: TRBJ1-2

cdr3_aa: CASSRTSWYSYEQYF
v_call: TRBV5-4
j_call: TRBJ2-7

cdr3_aa: CASSVRDTQYF
v_call: TRBV19
j_call: TRBJ2-3

cdr3_aa: CASSSSGGGGELFF
v_call: TRBV7-6
j_call: TRBJ2-2

cdr3_aa: CASSKDVNQPQHF
v_call: TRBV4-1
j_call: TRBJ1-5

cdr3_aa: CASSDTQGFTGELFF
v_call: TRBV25-1
j_call: TRBJ2-2

cdr3_aa: CASSPSGGAETQYF
v_call: TRBV23-1
j_call: TRBJ2-5

cdr3_aa: CATSRDPGSYNEQFF
v_call: TRBV15
j_call: TRBJ2-1

cdr3_aa: CASSQQGEPAGGYTF
v_call: TRBV16
j_call: TRBJ1-2

cdr3_aa: CATSRVDRDTGELFF
v_call: TRBV15
j_call: TRBJ2-2

cdr3_aa: CASGPGGPYEQYF
v_call: TRBV16
j_call: TRBJ2-7